The rows below give T cell receptor beta chains drawn from one sample of a study of blood T cell repertoires in COVID-19. Produced via immunoSEQ multiplex PCR; TCRdb's table is partial and in-frame only. Here the sample spans 100,000 to 150,000 clones, just under 80% being singletons. The sequenced material came from peripheral blood. The source is a human donor in a cohort sampled during active COVID-19. The CDR3 runs from the conserved cysteine through the conserved F or W. The D gene is left open where the match is weak. Not all rows give a size; the values are once, few, many and, for expanded clones, a class.

TRBD2	TRBV27	-	TRBJ2-3	CASTGLATDTQYF	TGTGCCAGCACAGGACTAGCCACAGATACGCAGTATTTT
TRBD1	TRBV19	-	TRBJ2-7	CASRTTGTMAEQYF	TGTGCCAGTAGAACGACAGGGACAATGGCCGAGCAGTACTTC
TRBD2	TRBV7-2	-	TRBJ2-7	CASSPWELAVTYEQYF	TGTGCCAGCAGCCCATGGGAACTAGCGGTTACCTACGAGCAGTACTTC
-	TRBV19	-	TRBJ1-1	CASSINQAAGGTEAFF	TGTGCCAGTAGTATCAATCAGGCGGCCGGGGGCACTGAAGCTTTCTTT
-	TRBV5-8	-	TRBJ2-3	CASSLASQDTQYF	TGTGCCAGCAGCTTGGCCAGTCAAGATACGCAGTATTTT
-	TRBV3-1/TRBV3-2	-	TRBJ2-5	CASSQERKRVRFQETQYF	TGTGCCAGCAGCCAAGAGAGAAAGCGGGTACGCTTCCAAGAGACCCAGTACTTC
TRBD2	TRBV20-1	few	TRBJ2-7	CSASPTSDYEQYF	TGCAGTGCTAGTCCCACTAGCGACTACGAGCAGTACTTC
TRBD1	TRBV6-5	-	TRBJ1-6	CASRQGVNSPLHF	TGTGCCAGCCGACAGGGGGTTAATTCACCCCTCCACTTT
-	TRBV5-1	-	TRBJ2-5	CASSKDSFQETQYF	TGCGCCAGCAGCAAGGACAGTTTTCAAGAGACCCAGTACTTC
-	TRBV3-1/TRBV3-2	few	TRBJ1-6	CASRDSVKRGSPLHF	TGTGCCAGCAGGGACAGTGTGAAGCGGGGATCACCCCTCCACTTT
-	TRBV10-3	-	TRBJ1-4	CAISPTGLKDEKLFF	TGTGCCATCAGCCCTACAGGGCTCAAAGATGAAAAACTGTTTTTT
-	TRBV7-2	few	TRBJ1-2	CASSLAKANYGYTF	TGTGCCAGCAGCTTAGCGAAAGCAAACTATGGCTACACCTTC
-	TRBV9	-	TRBJ1-5	CASSVDGNQPQHF	TGTGCCAGCAGCGTAGACGGTAATCAGCCCCAGCATTTT
TRBD1	TRBV19	-	TRBJ1-5	CASRGTGGQPQHF	TGTGCCAGTAGAGGGACAGGGGGTCAGCCCCAGCATTTT
TRBD1	TRBV5-5	few	TRBJ1-5	CASSHTGDSNQPQHF	TGTGCCAGCAGCCACACAGGGGATAGCAATCAGCCCCAGCATTTT
TRBD2	TRBV18	-	TRBJ2-7	CASSPLTGRTSAYEQYF	TGTGCCAGCTCACCACTTACGGGCAGGACTAGCGCCTACGAGCAGTACTTC
-	TRBV9	-	TRBJ2-7	CASSADPGYEQYF	TGTGCCAGCAGCGCAGACCCGGGATACGAGCAGTACTTC
-	TRBV10-3	-	TRBJ2-6	CATGAPGTGANVLTF	TGTGCCACAGGGGCTCCGGGGACGGGGGCCAACGTCCTGACTTTC
-	TRBV28	-	TRBJ2-7	CASSLTDRYEQYF	TGTGCCAGCAGTTTAACAGATAGATACGAGCAGTACTTC
TRBD2	TRBV5-1	-	TRBJ2-5	CASSLVLAGGPDETQYF	TGCGCCAGCAGCTTGGTACTAGCGGGGGGGCCAGATGAGACCCAGTACTTC
-	TRBV12-3/TRBV12-4	few	TRBJ1-1	CASSPTVYTEAFF	TGTGCCAGCAGCCCCACAGTTTACACTGAAGCTTTCTTT
-	TRBV12-3/TRBV12-4	-	TRBJ1-2	CASRGLGTQGYTF	TGTGCCAGCAGAGGGTTAGGGACACAAGGCTACACCTTC
-	TRBV29-1	-	TRBJ2-3	CSVDVGAGTDTQYF	TGCAGCGTTGATGTGGGGGCTGGCACAGATACGCAGTATTTT
TRBD1	TRBV18	few	TRBJ1-2	CASSLSQGERGYTF	TGTGCCAGCTCACTGTCGCAGGGGGAGCGTGGCTACACCTTC
TRBD1	TRBV19	-	TRBJ1-5	CASSRVTGGYSNQPQHF	TGTGCCAGTAGTCGGGTGACAGGGGGGTATAGCAATCAGCCCCAGCATTTT
TRBD2	TRBV5-6	-	TRBJ2-5	CASSLEAGGALETQYF	TGTGCCAGCAGCTTGGAGGCGGGGGGGGCCCTAGAGACCCAGTACTTC
-	TRBV7-3	-	TRBJ1-2	CASSLTGGTQGYTF	TGTGCCAGCAGCTTAACGGGGGGGACCCAGGGCTACACCTTC
TRBD1	TRBV5-4	-	TRBJ2-1	CASSFPPGTGTYNEQFF	TGTGCCAGCAGCTTTCCTCCCGGGACAGGGACCTACAATGAGCAGTTCTTC
TRBD1	TRBV5-4	-	TRBJ1-2	CASSAARQGAYGYTF	TGTGCCAGCAGCGCGGCCAGACAGGGGGCGTATGGCTACACCTTC
-	TRBV7-2	-	TRBJ1-4	CASSLTGTQIEKLFF	TGTGCCAGCAGCTTAACCGGGACACAAATTGAAAAACTGTTTTTT
TRBD2	TRBV5-1	-	TRBJ2-2	CASSKAGGPTGELFF	TGCGCCAGCAGCAAAGCGGGGGGGCCAACCGGGGAGCTGTTTTTT
-	TRBV6-4	-	TRBJ2-3	CASSGQAADTQYF	TGTGCCAGCAGTGGGCAGGCCGCAGATACGCAGTATTTT
TRBD2	TRBV7-9	once	TRBJ2-5	CASSPATSGVETQYF	TGTGCCAGCAGCCCGGCGACTAGCGGGGTGGAGACCCAGTACTTC
TRBD2	TRBV6-6	-	TRBJ2-3	CASSYSSRGGPDTQYF	TGTGCCAGCAGTTACTCGAGTCGGGGGGGCCCAGATACGCAGTATTTT
TRBD1	TRBV5-1	once	TRBJ2-3	CASNYGAGGKDTQYF	TGCGCCAGCAACTACGGGGCAGGGGGCAAAGATACGCAGTATTTT
TRBD2	TRBV28	-	TRBJ2-7	CASRGTSGSYEQYF	TGTGCCAGCAGGGGGACTAGCGGGTCCTACGAGCAGTACTTC
TRBD1	TRBV6-4	-	TRBJ2-2	CASSVGQSTGELFF	TGTGCCAGCAGTGTGGGACAGAGTACCGGGGAGCTGTTTTTT
-	TRBV7-8	-	TRBJ2-4	CASSTQGAKNIQYF	TGTGCCAGCAGCACACAGGGAGCCAAAAACATTCAGTACTTC
-	TRBV11-2	few	TRBJ2-7	CASSPQDTVEQYF	TGTGCCAGCAGCCCGCAGGACACCGTGGAGCAGTACTTC
TRBD1	TRBV2	-	TRBJ1-2	CASSESGGGYGYTF	TGTGCCAGCAGTGAATCAGGGGGAGGCTATGGCTACACCTTC
-	TRBV9	-	TRBJ2-5	CASSGTIGIQETQYF	TGTGCCAGCAGCGGTACAATCGGGATTCAAGAGACCCAGTACTTC
TRBD1	TRBV9	few	TRBJ1-6	CASSVGGQGTQDSPLHF	TGTGCCAGCAGCGTAGGGGGACAGGGAACGCAAGATTCACCCCTCCACTTT
TRBD1	TRBV5-1	once	TRBJ1-2	CASSYEPTGLSGYTF	TGCGCCAGCAGCTACGAACCGACAGGGTTGAGCGGCTACACCTTC
-	TRBV2	-	TRBJ2-6	CASSDGLSGANVLTF	TGTGCCAGCAGTGACGGTCTCTCTGGGGCCAACGTCCTGACTTTC